Shown below are 24 T cell receptor beta chains from a single sample sequenced in a study of blood T cell repertoires in COVID-19. Generated by immunoSEQ multiplex PCR, the TCRdb table keeps only in-frame clones and is missing some. The table has fewer than 60,000 clones, approximately 82% seen once. Specimen: peripheral blood. The origin of the receptors is a man aged 60-69 years with acute or convalescent COVID-19.

The CDR3 spells CASPKGLAQSGGYTF. CDR3 DNA sequence: TGTGCCAGCCCTAAAGGACTTGCCCAATCGGGAGGCTACACCTTC. The chain links TRBV2 to TRBJ1-2; D remains ambiguous. The CDR3 runs to 15 residues. V lost 8 bases to trimming and J lost 8 bases, with 24 bases between them. CDR1 is SNHLY and CDR2 is FYNNEI in the germline V gene. Full variable domain (rest looked up from reference TRBV2 and TRBJ1-2): EPEVTQTPSHQVTQMGQEVILRCVPISNHLYFYWYRQILGQKVEFLVSFYNNEISEKSEIFDDQFSVERPDGSNFTLKIRSTKLEDSAMYFCASPKGLAQSGGYTFGSGTRLTVV.

The chain has TRBV28 and TRBJ2-7; a weak D match, TRBD1 (5 bases). V lost 5 bases and J 0 bases, leaving 14 bases between the germline ends. There are 15 residues in the CDR3. The germline CDR1 and CDR2 sequences are MDHEN and SYDVKM. The CDR3 is CASSGHRWSSYEQYF. The CDR3 DNA follows: TGTGCCAGCAGTGGTCACAGGTGGAGCTCCTACGAGCAGTACTTC.

The chain couples TRBV27 to TRBJ1-6, with no clear D. V dropped 0 bases and J dropped 7 bases, with 7 bases sitting between them. The V gene's germline CDR1 is MNHEY and CDR2 SMNVEV (reference sequence). This CDR3 has 14 amino acids. Here the CDR3 DNA reads TGTGCCAGCAGTTTATCGTGGGAGAATTCACCCCTCCACTTT. Its translation is CASSLSWENSPLHF.

The genes are TRBV9 and TRBJ2-5; 8 nucleotides match TRBD2. Germline CDR1 reads SGDLS; CDR2 reads YYNGEE. Trimming took 3 bases from V and 5 from J; bases not matched to a gene: 6. CDR3 length: 14 residues. CDR3 sequence reads: CASSAGGAFETQYF. The CDR3 coding sequence is TGTGCCAGCAGCGCCGGGGGGGCCTTTGAGACCCAGTACTTC.

The genes are TRBV27 and TRBJ1-2; 7 bases fit TRBD1. The CDR3 loop spans 15 amino acids. V dropped 5 bases and J dropped 6; count of bases not matched to a gene: 12. Looked up from germline, CDR1 is MNHEY and CDR2 is SMNVEV (reference sequence). CDR3 DNA: TGTGCCAGCAGTCAGCCGGGACAGCTGCTGAATGGCTACACCTTC. The encoded protein is CASSQPGQLLNGYTF.

V is TRBV2 and J is TRBJ1-6; perhaps TRBD1 as D (5 bases). Germline-derived CDR1 and CDR2 are SNHLY and FYNNEI. With 6 bases removed from V and 7 bases from J, the gap between germline ends came to 13 bases. There are 14 residues in the CDR3. CDR3 bases: TGTGCCAGCAGGGGGGGACGGGGAAATTCACCCCTCCACTTT. Amino acid sequence: CASRGGRGNSPLHF.

This clone came up once. The chain couples TRBV6-1 to TRBJ1-4; tentatively, D is TRBD1 (5 bases). From germline, CDR1 is MNHNS and CDR2 SASEGT. Trimming pared 0 bases from V and 0 bases from J, leaving 8 bases between. This CDR3 region has 16 residues. The CDR3 is CASSEARGATNEKLFF. The CDR3 bases are TGTGCCAGCAGTGAAGCAAGGGGCGCAACTAATGAAAAACTGTTTTTT.

This clone was counted between two and nine times. Written as DNA, the CDR3 is TGTGCCAGCAGATCCGACAGGGCGGGACAGCCCCAGCATTTT. Its protein is CASRSDRAGQPQHF. This sequence joins TRBV6-5 and TRBJ1-5, with TRBD1 matching 7 bases. J lost 7 bases, V lost 6 bases, and 9 bases had no gene match. Per the germline V gene, CDR1 is MNHEY and CDR2 is SVGAGI. This CDR3 contains 14 residues.

The chain uses TRBV30 and TRBJ1-4; D not resolved. This CDR3 has 16 residues. CDR1 and CDR2 from the germline V gene are GTSNPN and SVGIG (reference sequence). The V end lost 0 bases, the J end lost 0 bases, and 11 bases lay between the germline ends. The CDR3 DNA reads as TGTGCCTGGAGTGTTCCCCACGGGACAACTAATGAAAAACTGTTTTTT. Protein: CAWSVPHGTTNEKLFF.

The CDR3 reads CASSYGGYYGYTF. The CDR3 nucleotides read TGTGCCAGCAGTTACGGGGGGTACTATGGCTACACCTTC. V and J are TRBV6-5 and TRBJ1-2; a weak D match, TRBD1 (5 bases). Trimming shortened V by 2 bases and J by 3 bases, and 7 bases separated the two germline ends. Per the germline V gene, CDR1 is MNHEY and CDR2 is SVGAGI. The CDR3 is 13 amino acids.

This clone occurred a few times. The V gene is TRBV5-8, the J gene TRBJ1-2; no firm D call. The ends were cut back, 7 bases at V and 2 bases at J, with 12 bases in the middle. The CDR3 covers 13 residues. Germline values: CDR1 SGHTS, CDR2 YDEGEE. CDR3 protein: CASRDYRNYGYTF. The CDR3 region has the DNA TGTGCCAGCCGGGATTACCGGAACTATGGCTACACCTTC.

The chain links TRBV5-1 to TRBJ1-5; D is uncertain. Germline loops: CDR1 SGHRS, CDR2 YFSETQ. V was shortened by 0 bases and J by 14 bases, with 15 bases between the two germline ends. The CDR3 covers 13 residues. Here the CDR3 reads CASSLATGDQEHF. CDR3 nucleotide sequence: TGCGCCAGCAGCTTGGCCACCGGGGATCAGGAGCATTTT.

This sequence joins TRBV18 and TRBJ2-3, with TRBD2 identical over 11 bases. V lost 5 bases and J lost 5; bases outside the gene matches: 9. The germline V gene encodes CDR1 KGHSH and CDR2 LQKENI. The CDR3 spans 16 residues. The CDR3 DNA sequence: TGTGCCAGCTCATCCTTAGCGGGGGGGCCAGGAGATACGCAGTATTTT. Translated, it gives CASSSLAGGPGDTQYF.

The V and J genes are TRBV9 and TRBJ1-2; 7 bases are a match to TRBD1. CDR1 is SGDLS and CDR2 is YYNGEE in the germline V gene. CDR3 size: 14 residues. V dropped 3 bases and J dropped 4; count of bases not matched to a gene: 6. As DNA, the CDR3 is TGTGCCAGCAGCGCTCCGACAGGGACCTATGGCTACACCTTC. This sequence encodes CASSAPTGTYGYTF.

This rearrangement joins TRBV6-5 to TRBJ2-1; no firm D call. The CDR3 sequence is 14 residues long. Germline CDR1 and CDR2: MNHEY and SVGAGI. V was trimmed by 7 bases and J by 0 bases, leaving 10 bases between them. The CDR3 DNA reads TGTGCCAGCAACCCCTGGAGCTCCTACAATGAGCAGTTCTTC. Protein: CASNPWSSYNEQFF.

Concerning this clone itself: At the DNA level, this CDR3 is encoded by other sequences in the same sample as well. J is TRBJ1-3 and V is TRBV2; D remains ambiguous. This CDR3 comprises 14 residues. Trimming took off 5 bases at V and 0 bases at J, with 8 bases between the two ends. CDR1 is SNHLY and CDR2 is FYNNEI in the germline V gene. The CDR3 DNA reads as TGTGCCAGCAGTAGACTCAGCTCTGGAAACACCATATATTTT. Protein sequence: CASSRLSSGNTIYF.

The chain has TRBV5-1 and TRBJ1-2; possible D gene TRBD1, 6 bases. This CDR3 has 14 residues. Germline V gives CDR1 SGHRS, CDR2 YFSETQ. Trimming shortened V by 2 bases and J by 7 bases, and 15 bases separated the two germline ends. The CDR3 spells CASSFEDRIGGYTF. CDR3 in DNA: TGCGCCAGCAGCTTTGAAGACAGGATCGGTGGCTACACCTTC.

The chain uses TRBV19 and TRBJ2-3; 8 bases align to TRBD2. Trimming cost V 4 bases and J 0 bases; bases outside gene matches: 6. CDR3 length: 16 amino acids. Germline lookup yields CDR1 LNHDA and CDR2 SQIVND (reference sequence). The CDR3 DNA reads as TGTGCCAGTAGTACTTGGCGGGGGGAGAGCACAGATACGCAGTATTTT. The encoded protein is CASSTWRGESTDTQYF.

In the case of this clone: One junction end disagrees with the germline gene, perhaps due to a read error. This sequence joins TRBV7-9 and TRBJ1-2, with TRBD1 matching 8 bases. CDR3 length: 11 residues. Germline lookup yields CDR1 SEHNR and CDR2 FQNEAQ (reference sequence). Here the CDR3 DNA reads TGTGCCAGCAGCTTATCCGGACAGGGTGCCTTC. This gives the protein CASSLSGQGAF.

This sequence joins TRBV9 and TRBJ2-1, with D possibly TRBD2 on 7 matching bases. Trimming stripped 4 bases from V and 9 bases from J, with 20 bases between. CDR1 is SGDLS and CDR2 is YYNGEE in the germline V gene. The CDR3 loop spans 15 amino acids. CDR3 sequence: CASSSFAGAPIEQFF. The CDR3 DNA follows: TGTGCCAGCAGCTCCTTTGCGGGGGCCCCCATTGAGCAGTTCTTC.

This chain connects TRBV29-1 to TRBJ2-2; perhaps TRBD2 as D (5 bases). The CDR3 spans 12 residues. From germline, CDR1 is SQVTM and CDR2 ANQGSEA. Trimming removed 6 bases at V and 5 bases at J, with 10 bases between. CDR3 bases: TGCAGCGTCGTCTCGGGAACCGGGGAGCTGTTTTTT. Translation: CSVVSGTGELFF.

The V gene is TRBV15, the J gene TRBJ2-1; D not resolved. Germline V gene lookup returns CDR1 LNHNV and CDR2 YYDKDF (reference sequence). V dropped 0 bases and J dropped 0 bases, with 12 bases sitting between them. This CDR3 comprises 17 residues. The CDR3 DNA is TGTGCCACCAGCAGAGAAGGCAGTCCTAGCTCCTACAATGAGCAGTTCTTC. Translation gives CATSREGSPSSYNEQFF.

This clone was seen a single time. CDR3 in amino acids: CASTLNPAGNSPLHF. The CDR3 DNA sequence: TGTGCCAGCACACTAAATCCCGCCGGTAATTCACCCCTCCACTTT. The rearrangement uses TRBV7-8 and TRBJ1-6; the D is unclear. CDR3 size: 15 residues. Trimming stripped 7 bases from V and 6 bases from J, with 16 bases between. Germline CDR1 SGHVS, CDR2 FQNEAQ.

The chain uses TRBV7-3 and TRBJ1-1; the match to TRBD1 covers 8 bases. The CDR3 length is 14 residues. Per germline, CDR1 SGHTA and CDR2 FQGTGA. The V segment lost 4 bases and the J segment 2 bases; nucleotides outside the gene matches: 3. CDR3 amino acids: CASSSQGGNTEAFF. CDR3 coding DNA: TGTGCCAGCAGCTCACAGGGGGGTAACACTGAAGCTTTCTTT.